The next 12 T cell receptor beta chains were all read from a single sample in a study of beta chain features in type 1 diabetes. Study observations and caveats: Moderate but significant shortening of TCRB CDR3s was recorded in all four CD4+ subsets from Type 1 diabetes patients.

These receptors have no identified antigens. As every portion of the isolated RNA was reverse transcribed, the sequencing read expressed TCRB transcripts. Using immunoSEQ multiplex PCR, the repertoire was profiled, and TCRdb retains in-frame clones only, with some absent. The top ten clones hold approximately 0.011% of a sample with approximately 250,000 clones, about 23% of them seen once. Sequenced material: naive CD4+ T cells from blood. All receptors come from a woman between 25 and 40 years old with type 1 diabetes.

This clone was found a few times. The gene calls are TRBV5-1 and TRBJ1-2; D possibly corresponds to TRBD1 (6 bases). The CDR3 covers 14 residues. V was trimmed by 4 bases and J by 3 bases, leaving 13 bases between them. CDR1 SGHRS and CDR2 YFSETQ come from the germline V gene. The CDR3: CASSPTGRDYGYTF. CDR3 coding DNA: TGCGCCAGCAGCCCCACAGGGAGGGACTATGGCTACACCTTC.

This clone was counted only a few times. This rearrangement joins TRBV28 to TRBJ1-5, with TRBD1 identical over 9 bases. The trim removed 1 base at V and 16 bases at J, leaving 8 bases unmatched. CDR3 size: 13 residues. Germline V gives CDR1 MDHEN, CDR2 SYDVKM. The CDR3: CASSLSHPGQGHF. CDR3 sequence (DNA): TGTGCCAGCAGTTTATCCCACCCGGGACAGGGACATTTT.

The CDR3 loop is CAWSGGVQETQYF. The CDR3 region has the DNA TGTGCCTGGAGTGGCGGAGTGCAAGAGACCCAGTACTTC. This chain connects TRBV30 to TRBJ2-5; the D is unclear. Germline CDR1 GTSNPN, CDR2 SVGIG (reference sequence). V lost 1 base and J lost 2, with 8 bases in between. This CDR3 spans 13 amino acids.

The chain carries TRBV7-9 and TRBJ2-1; 9 bases line up with TRBD1. V lost 7 bases, J lost 3 bases, and 1 base stayed unmatched. The CDR3 consists of 13 residues. The germline V gene has CDR1 SEHNR and CDR2 FQNEAQ (reference sequence). CDR3 DNA sequence: TGTGCCAGCAACAGGGGGCTCTACAATGAGCAGTTCTTC. Protein: CASNRGLYNEQFF.

This clone was detected only a few times. The chain links TRBV4-2 to TRBJ1-2; D perhaps matches TRBD1 (6 bases). CDR3 length: 16 amino acids. CDR1 and CDR2 (germline): LGHNA, YNFKEQ. The V gene lost 0 bases and the J gene lost 8 bases, with 19 bases spanning the gap. The CDR3 bases are TGTGCCAGCAGCCAAGATTCGGCGGATAGGGGGTGGGGCTACACCTTC. Translation gives CASSQDSADRGWGYTF.

This clone appeared once. The rearrangement uses TRBV30 and TRBJ1-2; TRBD1 might be the D (5 bases). Germline CDR1 GTSNPN, CDR2 SVGIG (reference sequence). V lost 2 bases and J 3 bases, leaving 13 bases between the germline ends. CDR3 size: 14 residues. This CDR3 is CAWSFGGVDYGYTF. CDR3 DNA: TGTGCCTGGAGTTTTGGAGGGGTGGACTATGGCTACACCTTC.

This clone has only a few counts. In DNA form, the CDR3 reads TGTGCCAGCAGCTTAGGCCTAGCGGGTTCCTACAATGAGCAGTTCTTC. Translated, it gives CASSLGLAGSYNEQFF. The rearrangement joins TRBV11-2 to TRBJ2-1; 8 bases fit TRBD2. The CDR3 spans 16 residues. Looked up from germline, CDR1 is SGHAT and CDR2 is FQNNGV. V was clipped by 1 base and J by 1 base; unmatched bases: 3.

The genes are TRBV11-2 and TRBJ2-1; 9 bases fit TRBD2. Germline-derived CDR1 and CDR2 are SGHAT and FQNNGV. Germline trimming cut 8 bases from V and 10 bases from J; bases unmatched to any gene: 9. The CDR3 has 13 residues. The CDR3 protein is CASAGGRAHEQFF. In DNA form, the CDR3 reads TGTGCCAGCGCGGGAGGGAGGGCCCACGAGCAGTTCTTC.

This clone came up a few times. The chain is built from TRBV23-1 and TRBJ2-2, with D possibly being TRBD2 (6 bases). TRBV23-1 is an ORF; its function is uncertain. Trimming removed 0 bases at V and 3 bases at J, with 23 bases between. This CDR3 is 20 amino acids long. CDR3: CASSQSPRPGLRGDTGELFF. For the CDR3, the DNA is TGCGCCAGCAGTCAATCTCCACGACCGGGTCTCCGCGGGGACACCGGGGAGCTGTTTTTT.

This clone was observed a few times. V is TRBV18 and J is TRBJ2-1; D perhaps matches TRBD2 (6 bases). Deletions cut 3 bases from V and 2 bases from J, with 14 bases between. The CDR3 runs to 16 residues. CDR1 and CDR2 (germline): KGHSH, LQKENI. The CDR3 reads CASSPSEGGTYNEQFF. CDR3 sequence (DNA): TGTGCCAGCTCACCGTCCGAGGGAGGTACCTACAATGAGCAGTTCTTC.

The chain couples TRBV4-1 to TRBJ2-2, with 10 positions matching TRBD2. J gave up 8 bases and V 6 bases, and 9 bases lay outside the gene matches. This CDR3 is 15 amino acids long. Germline V gene sequence: CDR1 MGHRA, CDR2 YSYEKL. The CDR3 sequence: CASRRSGRAIGELFF. CDR3 coding DNA: TGCGCCAGCAGGAGGAGCGGGAGGGCCATAGGGGAGCTGTTTTTT.

The V and J genes are TRBV11-3 and TRBJ2-3; TRBD2 agrees at 7 bases. V lost 5 bases and J lost 0; bases outside the gene matches: 8. Germline lookup yields CDR1 SGHNT and CDR2 YENEEA. The length of the CDR3 is 16 residues. CDR3 nucleotide sequence: TGTGCCAGCAGCCCGAGGGGAGGGATGAGCACAGATACGCAGTATTTT. Amino acids: CASSPRGGMSTDTQYF. Looking up the rest from reference TRBV11-3 and TRBJ2-3 gives the full variable domain: EAGVVQSPRYKIIEKKQPVAFWCNPISGHNTLYWYLQNLGQGPELLIRYENEEAVDDSQLPKDRFSAERLKGVDSTLKIQPAELGDSAVYLCASSPRGGMSTDTQYFGPGTRLTVL.